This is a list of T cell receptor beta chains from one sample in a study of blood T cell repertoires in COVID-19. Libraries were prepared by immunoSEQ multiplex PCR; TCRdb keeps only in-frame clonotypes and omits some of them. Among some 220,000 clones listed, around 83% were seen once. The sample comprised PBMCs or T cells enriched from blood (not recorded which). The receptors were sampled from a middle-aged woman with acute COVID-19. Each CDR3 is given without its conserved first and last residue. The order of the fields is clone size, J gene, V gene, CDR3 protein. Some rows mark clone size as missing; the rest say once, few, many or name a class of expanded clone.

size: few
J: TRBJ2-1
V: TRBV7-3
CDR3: ASSFKGAGEQF

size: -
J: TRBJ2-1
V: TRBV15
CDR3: ATSRERGLALNEQF

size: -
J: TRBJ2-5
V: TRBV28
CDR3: ASSTRDSLTETQY

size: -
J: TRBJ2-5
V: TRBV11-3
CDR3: DREETQY

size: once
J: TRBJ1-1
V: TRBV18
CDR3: ASSPRQGAETEAF

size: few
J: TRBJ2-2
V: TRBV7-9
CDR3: ASIRLGGPNTGELF

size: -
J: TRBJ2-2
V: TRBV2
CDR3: ASSAETRGTGELF

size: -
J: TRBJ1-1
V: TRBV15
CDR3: ATSRTWAQGNTEAF

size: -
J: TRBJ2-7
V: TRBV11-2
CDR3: ASSLEWASYEQY

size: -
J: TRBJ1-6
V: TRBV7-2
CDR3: ASSLPEGGSPLH

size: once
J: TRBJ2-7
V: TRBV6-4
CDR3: ASSAPLRVSYEQY

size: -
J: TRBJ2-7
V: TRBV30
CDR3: AWSGTHEQY

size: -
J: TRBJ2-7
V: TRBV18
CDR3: ASSLGTSGGYEQY

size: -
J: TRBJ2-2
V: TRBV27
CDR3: ASSGTSGTGELF

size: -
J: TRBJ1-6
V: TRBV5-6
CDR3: ASSSQRPPLH

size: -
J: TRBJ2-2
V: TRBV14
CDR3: ASSQYPGELF

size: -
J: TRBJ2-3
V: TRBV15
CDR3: ATSTQSVSADTQY

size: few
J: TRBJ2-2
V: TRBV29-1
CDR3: SVKQGARGAGELF

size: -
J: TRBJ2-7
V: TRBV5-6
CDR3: ASSLGQDSYEQY

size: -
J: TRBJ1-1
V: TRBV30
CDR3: AWSDRDRVGGYEAF

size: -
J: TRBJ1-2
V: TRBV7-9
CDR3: ASSHQGVET

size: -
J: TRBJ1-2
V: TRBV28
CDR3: ASSWGQGARSYGYT

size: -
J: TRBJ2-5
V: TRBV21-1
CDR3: ASSKWLAGDNETQY

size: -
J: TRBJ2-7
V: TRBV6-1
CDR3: ASSLGSGNYEQY

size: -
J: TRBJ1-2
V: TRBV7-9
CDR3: ASSFGQFGYT

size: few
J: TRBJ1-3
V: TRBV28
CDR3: ASSSQGTVGNTIY

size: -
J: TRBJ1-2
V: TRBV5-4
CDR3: ASSPRGVGYGYT

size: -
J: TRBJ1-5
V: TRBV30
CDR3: AWSVRRSTGNQPQH

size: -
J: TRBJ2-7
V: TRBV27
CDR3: ASSNTGYEQY

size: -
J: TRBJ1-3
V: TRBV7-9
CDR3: ASSSDRPSGNTIY

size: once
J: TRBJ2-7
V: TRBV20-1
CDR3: SASRTGKGEQY

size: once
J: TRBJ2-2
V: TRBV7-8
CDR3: ASSLGTSGANTGELF

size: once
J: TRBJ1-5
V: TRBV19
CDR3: ASSPTGSNQPQH

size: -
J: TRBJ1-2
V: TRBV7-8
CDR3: AVSGGQEGYT

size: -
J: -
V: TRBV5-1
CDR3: ASRSASENTGELF

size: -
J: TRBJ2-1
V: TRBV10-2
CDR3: ASSTSGGAGTYNEQF

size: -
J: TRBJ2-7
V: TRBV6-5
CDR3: ASRPVRGVHEQY

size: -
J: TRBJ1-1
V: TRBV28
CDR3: ASSLHAVGGTEAF

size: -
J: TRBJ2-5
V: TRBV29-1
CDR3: SVRGGKTQY

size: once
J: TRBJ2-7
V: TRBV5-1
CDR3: ASSLALFYEQY

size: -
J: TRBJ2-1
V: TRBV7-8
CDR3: ASSLTDSTYNEQF

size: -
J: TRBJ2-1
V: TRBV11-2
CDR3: ASRLGTRGEQF

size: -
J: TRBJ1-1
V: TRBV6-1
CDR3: ASSEDTGVGAEAF

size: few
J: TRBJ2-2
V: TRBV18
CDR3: ASSLSGASNTGELF

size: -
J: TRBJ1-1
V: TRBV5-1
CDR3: ASSGGDALNTEAF